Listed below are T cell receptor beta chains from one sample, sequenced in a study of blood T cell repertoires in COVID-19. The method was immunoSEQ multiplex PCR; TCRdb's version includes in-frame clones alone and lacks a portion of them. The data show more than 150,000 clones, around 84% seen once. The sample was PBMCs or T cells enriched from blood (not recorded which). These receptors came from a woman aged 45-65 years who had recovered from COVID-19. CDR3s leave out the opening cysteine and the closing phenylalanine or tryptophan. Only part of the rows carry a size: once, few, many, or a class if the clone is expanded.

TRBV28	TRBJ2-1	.	ASENSGRAYNEQF
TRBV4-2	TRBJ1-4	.	ASSQDPARGQNEKLF
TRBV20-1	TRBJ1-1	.	SAETETEAF
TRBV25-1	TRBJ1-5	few	ASSGAGPQH
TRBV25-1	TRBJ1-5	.	ASRGSNQPQH
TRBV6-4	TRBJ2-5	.	ASSGHGHPSKGETQY
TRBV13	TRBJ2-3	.	ASSGTSGTDTQY
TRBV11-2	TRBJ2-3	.	ASSLAPGLGADTQY
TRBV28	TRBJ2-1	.	ASSYGYPSDEQF
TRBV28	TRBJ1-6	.	ASSLSSQGGSPLH
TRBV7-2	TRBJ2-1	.	ASSLAGTGSYNEQF
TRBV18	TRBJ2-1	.	ASSPANTYNEQF
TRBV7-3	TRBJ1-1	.	ASSLYGGTNTEAF
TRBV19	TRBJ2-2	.	ASSRGPNGELF
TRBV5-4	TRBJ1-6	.	ASSFRDYNSPLH
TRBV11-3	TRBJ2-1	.	ASSLALAGRGEQF
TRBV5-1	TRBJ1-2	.	ASSSYTGTWDYGYT
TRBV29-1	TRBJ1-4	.	SVRTGPTNEKLF
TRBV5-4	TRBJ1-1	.	ASRDSRDRATEAF
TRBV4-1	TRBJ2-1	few	ASSQDTGNEQF
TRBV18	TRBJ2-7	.	ASSPLAGGLGEQY
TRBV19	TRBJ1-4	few	ASSMAGYNEKLF
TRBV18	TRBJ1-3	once	ASSPPAGNTIY
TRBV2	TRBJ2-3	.	ASSEGRYTQY
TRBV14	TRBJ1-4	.	ASSYRDTTNEKLF